Each of the 26 T cell receptor beta chains below was sequenced from the same sample in a study of identical twins. MiXCR, applied by TCRdb to the 5' RACE reads, yields one record per CDR3 protein. The table records approximately 630,000 distinct CDR3 sequences, 7.1% of them present only once. The data also belong to a second study, concerning yellow fever vaccine responses in identical twins.

Material: PBMCs. These receptors were collected from a woman aged 18-29 years in good health.

At least ten counts were recorded for this clonotype. The chain employs TRBV10-3 and TRBJ2-5; 9 nucleotides match TRBD1. CDR1 is ENHRY and CDR2 is SYGVKD in the germline V gene. The CDR3 spans 14 residues. V dropped 7 bases and J dropped 5; count of bases not matched to a gene: 8. The CDR3 is CAINPGQGWETQYF. DNA of the CDR3: TGTGCCATCAATCCGGGACAGGGCTGGGAGACCCAGTACTTC.

The CDR3 reads CASSQDPGPENTEAFF. The DNA for the CDR3 is TGCGCCAGCAGCCAAGACCCCGGACCGGAGAACACTGAAGCTTTCTTT. The chain combines TRBV4-1 with TRBJ1-1; D remains ambiguous. Germline CDR1 and CDR2: MGHRA and YSYEKL. V lost 0 bases and J lost 1, with 12 bases in between. The CDR3 is made up of 16 amino acids.

This clonotype has at least ten counts. The CDR3 DNA sequence: TGCAGTGCCACCGACATGATAAGTACAGGGAACACTGAAGCTTTCTTT. This translates into CSATDMISTGNTEAFF. The chain uses TRBV20-1 and TRBJ1-1; a weak D match, TRBD1 (5 bases). Trimming removed 6 bases from V and 1 base from J, with 21 bases in between. This CDR3 has 16 residues. Germline loops: CDR1 DFQATT, CDR2 SNEGSKA (reference sequence).

The V call is TRBV29-1, the J call TRBJ2-7, with 7 nucleotides matching TRBD2. With 3 bases clipped from V and 6 bases from J, the junction kept 2 bases outside the gene matches. This CDR3 is 11 amino acids long. The germline V gene has CDR1 SQVTM and CDR2 ANQGSEA. Here the CDR3 reads CSVDGGGEQYF. CDR3 coding DNA: TGCAGCGTTGATGGCGGGGGCGAGCAGTACTTC.

There are a few counts of this clonotype. The chain couples TRBV5-1 to TRBJ2-3, with D possibly TRBD2 on 5 matching bases. V lost 0 bases and J lost 0, with 11 bases in between. CDR1 SGHRS and CDR2 YFSETQ come from the germline V gene. The CDR3 loop spans 16 amino acids. The CDR3 sequence: CASSLGVAGSTDTQYF. The CDR3 region has the DNA TGCGCCAGCAGCTTGGGTGTTGCGGGTAGCACAGATACGCAGTATTTT.

This clonotype was found a few times. The chain is built from TRBV7-8 and TRBJ2-7, with D possibly matching TRBD2 (6 bases). This CDR3 has 16 amino acids. The V gene lost 0 bases and the J gene lost 2 bases, with 14 bases spanning the gap. Germline CDR1 reads SGHVS; CDR2 reads FQNEAQ. In DNA, the CDR3 is TGTGCCAGCAGCTTAGCGCTGATAGCGGACGCCTACGAGCAGTACTTC. Translated: CASSLALIADAYEQYF. Using reference TRBV7-8 and TRBJ2-7 for the parts outside the CDR3, the full variable domain is GAGVSQSPRYKVAKRGQDVALRCDPISGHVSLFWYQQALGQGPEFLTYFQNEAQLDKSGLPSDRFFAERPEGSVSTLKIQRTQQEDSAVYLCASSLALIADAYEQYFGPGTRLTVT.

The chain links TRBV2 to TRBJ2-1; 9 positions agree with TRBD2. In germline, CDR1 is SNHLY, CDR2 FYNNEI. The V gene end was trimmed by 2 bases and the J gene end by 3 bases; junction bases not matched to a gene: 17. This CDR3 contains 20 residues. CDR3 DNA sequence: TGTGCCAGCAGTGAAAAGGGGTCCCAGACTAGCGGACTTGTCTACAATGAGCAGTTCTTC. Residues: CASSEKGSQTSGLVYNEQFF. Full variable domain (rest looked up from reference TRBV2 and TRBJ2-1): EPEVTQTPSHQVTQMGQEVILRCVPISNHLYFYWYRQILGQKVEFLVSFYNNEISEKSEIFDDQFSVERPDGSNFTLKIRSTKLEDSAMYFCASSEKGSQTSGLVYNEQFFGPGTRLTVL.

This clonotype has ten or more counts. J is TRBJ1-1 and V is TRBV3-1; 9 bases fit TRBD1. Trimming took 3 bases from V and 4 from J; bases not matched to a gene: 9. Per the germline V gene, CDR1 is LGHDT and CDR2 is YNNKEL (reference sequence). There are 16 residues in the CDR3. CDR3: CASSQDRGRPGTEAFF. The CDR3 DNA sequence: TGTGCCAGCAGCCAGGACAGGGGCCGCCCGGGCACTGAAGCTTTCTTT. Variable domain in full (rest from reference TRBV3-1 and TRBJ1-1): DTAVSQTPKYLVTQMGNDKSIKCEQNLGHDTMYWYKQDSKKFLKIMFSYNNKELIINETVPNRFSPKSPDKAHLNLHINSLELGDSAVYFCASSQDRGRPGTEAFFGQGTRLTVV.

This clonotype came up a few times. The rearrangement links TRBV20-1 to TRBJ1-2; D is undetermined. This CDR3 is built from 13 residues. CDR1 and CDR2 from the germline V gene are DFQATT and SNEGSKA (reference sequence). The V end lost 2 bases, the J end lost 0 bases, and 7 bases lay between the germline ends. DNA for the CDR3: TGCAGTGCTAGATGGCAGCCTAACTATGGCTACACCTTC. This sequence encodes CSARWQPNYGYTF.

For this clonotype: A read error may account for a junction end that differs from germline. V and J are TRBV10-3 and TRBJ2-1; 11 positions agree with TRBD2. The CDR3 length is 20 residues. CDR1 ENHRY and CDR2 SYGVKD come from the germline V gene. As DNA, the CDR3 is TGTGCCATCAGTGAGTATAGCCTAGCGGGAGGTGTCGGTCTGGATCATGAGCATTTCTTC. This codes for CAISEYSLAGGVGLDHEHFF.

In its sample, this clonotype was seen many times. This chain connects TRBV6-5 to TRBJ1-6, with D hard to call. CDR3 size: 14 residues. CDR1 MNHEY and CDR2 SVGAGI come from the germline V gene. The V end was cut by 2 bases, the J end by 5 bases, with 7 bases between. The CDR3 DNA follows: TGTGCCAGCAGTTACAGGCAGAATAATTCACCCCTCCACTTT. It is translated as CASSYRQNNSPLHF.

This clonotype was observed at least ten times. The J gene is TRBJ2-1, the V gene TRBV7-2; 7 bases line up with TRBD2. This CDR3 is 15 amino acids long. The J segment lost 5 bases and the V segment lost 1 base, leaving 5 bases of the junction unmatched. Germline V gene data show CDR1 as SGHTA and CDR2 as FQGNSA. CDR3 amino acids: CASSLVLAANNEQFF. DNA of the CDR3: TGTGCCAGCAGCTTAGTTCTAGCGGCTAACAATGAGCAGTTCTTC.

This clonotype was observed many times. The chain couples TRBV29-1 to TRBJ2-1; TRBD2 agrees at 11 bases. Germline assignment: CDR1 SQVTM and CDR2 ANQGSEA. This CDR3 comprises 14 residues. V gave up 3 bases and J gave up 4 bases; unmatched junction bases: 2. The CDR3 nucleotides read TGCAGCGTTGAGGGGACTAGCGGATACAATGAGCAGTTCTTC. Amino acid sequence: CSVEGTSGYNEQFF.

The gene calls are TRBV7-9 and TRBJ2-1; 8 bases line up with TRBD1. Germline CDR1 is SEHNR and CDR2 is FQNEAQ (reference sequence). The CDR3 loop spans 15 amino acids. V was clipped by 0 bases and J by 3 bases; unmatched bases: 1. The CDR3 DNA reads TGTGCCAGCAGCTTAGCGGACAGGGACTACAATGAGCAGTTCTTC. This sequence encodes CASSLADRDYNEQFF.

Only a few counts were recorded for this clonotype. The V gene is TRBV7-6, the J gene TRBJ2-7, with D perhaps TRBD1 (6 bases). The germline V gene has CDR1 SGHVS and CDR2 FNYEAQ. Trimming shortened V by 5 bases and J by 2 bases, and 13 bases separated the two germline ends. The CDR3 runs to 14 residues. CDR3 sequence (DNA): TGTGCCAGCAGCAAAACAGGGATCCCCTACGAGCAGTACTTC. It translates to CASSKTGIPYEQYF.

This clonotype turned up a few times. Compared with germline, one end of the junction differs, possibly owing to a read error. The V and J genes are TRBV29-1 and TRBJ1-1, with D possibly TRBD1 on 5 matching bases. Germline CDR1 SQVTM, CDR2 ANQGSEA. The CDR3 contains 17 residues. This chain's CDR3 is CSVVNRLKLGGNTEAFF. The CDR3 DNA reads TGCAGCGTTGTAAACAGGCTAAAACTGGGGGGGAACACTGAAGCCTTCTTT.

The rearrangement links TRBV20-1 to TRBJ2-7; 10 bases agree with TRBD2. Germline-derived CDR1 and CDR2 are DFQATT and SNEGSKA (reference sequence). CDR3 length: 17 amino acids. Trimming removed 1 base from V and 0 bases from J; junction bases left unmatched: 9. DNA for the CDR3: TGCAGTGCTAGAGGCCCTAGCGGGGGTCACAGCTCCTACGAGCAGTACGTC. Amino acid sequence: CSARGPSGGHSSYEQYV.

This clonotype was observed a few times. This chain joins TRBV12-3 or TRBV12-4 and TRBJ1-6; a weak D match, TRBD1 (5 bases). CDR3 length equals 14 residues. V gave up 5 bases and J gave up 7 bases, with 12 bases separating them. CDR3 amino acids: CASSRDVGNSPLHF. DNA of the CDR3: TGTGCCAGCAGTAGGGACGTAGGAAATTCACCCCTCCACTTT.

This clonotype was counted a few times. The chain carries TRBV3-1 and TRBJ2-3; D gene uncertain. Trimming cost V 1 base and J 2 bases, with 13 bases left between them. This CDR3 is built from 16 residues. Germline CDR1 and CDR2: LGHDT and YNNKEL (reference sequence). CDR3 sequence reads: CASSQVSGIYTDTQYF. CDR3 DNA sequence: TGTGCCAGCAGCCAAGTTTCTGGGATCTACACAGATACGCAGTATTTT.

This clonotype came up many times. The chain links TRBV12-3 or TRBV12-4 to TRBJ1-1; possible D gene TRBD1, 5 bases. The V and J ends lost 4 bases and 1 base respectively, with 13 bases between them. CDR3 length: 15 residues. CDR3 DNA sequence: TGTGCCAGCAGTTCTTCCGGGGCAGGGAACACTGAAGCTTTCTTT. This sequence encodes CASSSSGAGNTEAFF.

The table lists this clonotype with many counts. This chain uses TRBV5-1 with TRBJ2-7; possibly TRBD1 for D (5 bases). The CDR3 contains 16 residues. V lost 4 bases and J 0 bases, leaving 17 bases between the germline ends. Germline CDR1 SGHRS, CDR2 YFSETQ. CDR3 DNA: TGCGCCAGCAGCACCGTCCCAGGGATCTTCTCCTACGAGCAGTACGTC. Its protein is CASSTVPGIFSYEQYV.

This clonotype was counted only a few times. J is TRBJ1-2 and V is TRBV10-3; 9 nucleotides line up with TRBD1. This CDR3 is 13 amino acids long. Germline V lookup: CDR1 ENHRY, CDR2 SYGVKD. V was clipped by 6 bases and J by 2 bases; unmatched bases: 1. Here the CDR3 reads CAIRGTGNYGYTF. CDR3 bases: TGTGCCATCAGAGGGACAGGGAACTATGGCTACACCTTC.

The sample holds many counts of this clonotype. The chain carries TRBV28 and TRBJ2-3, with TRBD2 as a possible D gene (5 bases). V was pared by 6 bases and J by 4 bases, with 14 bases between. Germline V gives CDR1 MDHEN, CDR2 SYDVKM. The CDR3 is 14 amino acids. CDR3 bases: TGTGCCAGCAGGAAAGAACAGAGGGCAGATACGCAGTATTTT. It is translated as CASRKEQRADTQYF.

Only a few counts were recorded for this clonotype. This chain connects TRBV18 to TRBJ1-1; 8 nucleotides align to TRBD1. Per germline, CDR1 KGHSH and CDR2 LQKENI. This CDR3 comprises 16 residues. With 1 base clipped from V and 5 bases from J, the junction kept 9 bases outside the gene matches. The CDR3 DNA reads as TGTGCCAGCTCACCACGTGCAGGGGGCGAAGGAACTGAAGCTTTCTTT. Amino acids: CASSPRAGGEGTEAFF. The whole variable domain, filled in from reference TRBV18 and TRBJ1-1, reads NAGVMQNPRHLVRRRGQEARLRCSPMKGHSHVYWYRQLPEEGLKFMVYLQKENIIDESGMPKERFSAEFPKEGPSILRIQQVVRGDSAAYFCASSPRAGGEGTEAFFGQGTRLTVV.

The chain is built from TRBV11-3 and TRBJ2-1; TRBD2 matches 9 bases. This CDR3 is built from 14 residues. J gave up 13 bases and V 2 bases, and 9 bases lay outside the gene matches. Germline V gene sequence: CDR1 SGHNT, CDR2 YENEEA. The CDR3 nucleotides read TGTGCCAGCAGCTTAAGCGGTAGCGGGAGTAGACAGTTCTTC. Its protein product is CASSLSGSGSRQFF.

This clonotype has only one observation. This CDR3 is missing its conserved last phenylalanine or tryptophan, likely due to a read error. The CDR3 DNA follows: TGCGCCAGCAGCTTACAAGACAGGGGCTACGAGCAGTACATC. It specifies CASSLQDRGYEQYI. The chain recombines TRBV5-1 with TRBJ2-7; 8 positions match TRBD1. CDR1 and CDR2 from the germline V gene are SGHRS and YFSETQ. The CDR3 runs 14 residues. Losses at the gene ends were 2 bases for V and 3 bases for J; bases not matched to a gene: 4.